Listed below are T cell receptor beta chains from one sample, sequenced in a study of beta chain features in type 1 diabetes. Profiling relied on immunoSEQ multiplex PCR, and the TCRdb table lists in-frame clones only, not all of them. The sample includes 600,000 to 750,000 clones, roughly an eighth of them seen just once. Sequenced: naive CD4+ T cells from blood. These receptors were taken from a man between 25 and 39 years old with type 1 diabetes. Both conserved end residues are part of each CDR3. A D gene is named only where the DNA matches it firmly. Size values are once, few and many counts, or a class for expanded clones, and some rows have none.

V	J	D	size	DNA	CDR3
TRBV29-1	TRBJ1-1	-	few	TGCAGCGTTGGGGCAGTTGAAGCTTTCTTT	CSVGAVEAFF
TRBV7-9	TRBJ2-1	-	few	TGTGCCAGCAGCTTAAACCGAGGGAGCTACGGTGAGCAGTTCTTC	CASSLNRGSYGEQFF
TRBV19	TRBJ2-1	-	few	TGTGCCAGTAGTGCCTGGGGGGCGGGAGATCCGAGTGAGCAGTTCTTC	CASSAWGAGDPSEQFF
TRBV7-2	TRBJ2-5	-	-	TGTGCCAGCAGCTTACAGGACAGCCAAGAGACCCAGTACTTC	CASSLQDSQETQYF
TRBV18	TRBJ1-5	-	few	TGTGCCAGCTCACCAGCAGGGGTAAGCAATCAGCCCCAGCATTTT	CASSPAGVSNQPQHF
TRBV6-5	TRBJ2-5	-	few	TGTGCCAGCAGTTACTCGGGGCACTTCAGGGGAGAGACCCAGTACTTC	CASSYSGHFRGETQYF
TRBV9	TRBJ2-2	TRBD1	once	TGTGCCAGCAGCGAAACAGGGGCGATCACCGGGGAGCTGTTTTTT	CASSETGAITGELFF
TRBV5-8	TRBJ2-7	TRBD1	few	TGTGCCAGCAGCATTACAACGACAGGGGCCGAGCAGTACTTC	CASSITTTGAEQYF
TRBV2	TRBJ1-2	TRBD1	few	TGTGCCAGCAGTGAGGGACAGGACTATGGCTACACCTTC	CASSEGQDYGYTF
TRBV16	TRBJ1-2	-	few	TGTGCCAGCAGCCCTCAGGATAGCGTTGGGGGCTACACCTTC	CASSPQDSVGGYTF
TRBV6-6	TRBJ2-7	-	few	TGTGCCAGCAGGCATCCGACAGCCTCCTCCTACGAGCAGTACTTC	CASRHPTASSYEQYF
TRBV2	TRBJ1-1	-	few	TGTGCCAGCAGTGAATACGGACCCACTGAAGCTTTCTTT	CASSEYGPTEAFF
TRBV7-9	TRBJ2-5	TRBD1	-	TGTGCCAGCAGCTTAGGAGGGGGCGTAAAGACCCAGTACTTC	CASSLGGGVKTQYF
TRBV7-2	TRBJ1-5	-	few	TGTGCCAGCAGCCCAGAAATTAGCAATCAGCCCCAGCATTTT	CASSPEISNQPQHF
TRBV18	TRBJ1-5	-	many	TGTGCCAGCTCACCACCGCCTGGGGATCAGCCCCAGCATTTT	CASSPPPGDQPQHF
TRBV29-1	TRBJ2-1	-	few	TGCAGCGCAGCTAAGGACCATTCTTCCTACAATGAGCAGTTCTTC	CSAAKDHSSYNEQFF
TRBV4-3	TRBJ1-6	-	-	TGCGCCAGCAGCCAAGACGCCTTCTCCTATAATTCACCCCTCCACTTT	CASSQDAFSYNSPLHF
TRBV7-8	TRBJ1-6	TRBD1	few	TGTGCCAGCAGTTACACCGGGACAGCAAATTCACCCCTCCACTTT	CASSYTGTANSPLHF
TRBV4-3	TRBJ1-2	-	-	TGCGCCAGCAGCCAAGAGGCCGGGAGGTCCCTCTATGGCTACACCTTC	CASSQEAGRSLYGYTF
TRBV21-1	TRBJ1-2	-	few	TGTGCCAGAGCAGACAGCAAGACAACCTATGGCTACACCTTC	CARADSKTTYGYTF
TRBV7-9	TRBJ2-5	-	-	TGTGCCAGCAGCGCCGGGGGAGGACAAGAGACCCAGTACTTC	CASSAGGGQETQYF
TRBV4-1	TRBJ2-1	-	few	TGCGCCAGCAGCCGGGCGGAGGGCAATGAGCAGTTCTTC	CASSRAEGNEQFF
TRBV7-2	TRBJ2-7	TRBD2	-	TGTGCCAGCAGCTCGACTAGCGGGGCCTTTCCGACTTACTTC	CASSSTSGAFPTYF
TRBV6-6	TRBJ1-6	-	-	TGTGCCAGCAATCCCAACCGGGGCGCGGATAATTCACCCCTCCACTTT	CASNPNRGADNSPLHF
TRBV25-1	TRBJ1-2	TRBD1	-	TGTGCCAGCAGTCGGACAGGGGGCGACTATGGCTACACCTTC	CASSRTGGDYGYTF
TRBV28	TRBJ1-4	-	-	TGTGCCAGCACTACGGGGACGCAAAATGAAAAACTGTTTTTT	CASTTGTQNEKLFF
TRBV6-1	TRBJ2-7	-	-	TGTGCCAGCAGCCGTCAAAGCGGCGGATCCTACGAGCAGTACTTC	CASSRQSGGSYEQYF
TRBV18	TRBJ1-2	-	-	TGTGCCAGCTCACCCCCAGGGTGGGATGGCTACACCTTC	CASSPPGWDGYTF
TRBV6-1	TRBJ1-5	-	few	TGTGCCAGCCTCGGGACGGGGCCCCAGCATTTT	CASLGTGPQHF
TRBV12-5	TRBJ2-1	TRBD2	few	TGTGCTAGTGCCTACACTAGCGGGGGCCGGAGCTCCTACAATGAGCAGTTCTTC	CASAYTSGGRSSYNEQFF
TRBV4-2	TRBJ2-2	TRBD2	-	TGTGCCAGCAGCGAGAACGGGGGGTTGAGCACCGGGGAGCTGTTTTTT	CASSENGGLSTGELFF
TRBV9	TRBJ1-2	-	few	TGTGCCAGCAGCGTAGAGAAGGGGGTGGCGGGCTACACCTTC	CASSVEKGVAGYTF
TRBV9	TRBJ1-2	-	-	TGTGCCAGCAGCACGGCGGTTGGCTATGGCTACACCTTC	CASSTAVGYGYTF
TRBV25-1	TRBJ1-1	-	-	TGTGCCAGCAGGGTGGCTGAAGCTTTCTTT	CASRVAEAFF
TRBV6-1	TRBJ1-2	TRBD1	few	TGTGCCAGCAGTGCCGGGACAGGGTCTGGGTATGGCTACACCTTC	CASSAGTGSGYGYTF
TRBV7-9	TRBJ1-4	-	-	TGTGCCAGCAGCCCTGGTGAAAAACTGTTTTTT	CASSPGEKLFF
TRBV4-2	TRBJ1-4	-	few	TGTGCCAGCAGCCAAGTATCGAGGGCAGGGAATGAAAAACTGTTTTTT	CASSQVSRAGNEKLFF
TRBV6-5	TRBJ2-7	-	-	TGTGCCAGCAGTCCCCCGGGCCCCCAACCACAGTACTTC	CASSPPGPQPQYF
TRBV30	TRBJ2-1	TRBD2	few	TGTGCCTGGAGTTTGACGGGGGGTTCTCATGAGCAGTTCTTC	CAWSLTGGSHEQFF
TRBV10-3	TRBJ2-3	TRBD2	-	TGTGCCATCAGAACTAGCGGGGGTGCGTCCGGTACGCAGTATTTT	CAIRTSGGASGTQYF
TRBV5-1	TRBJ2-2	-	few	TGCGCCAGCAGCTTGTTTAGGGACAACACCGGGGAGCTGTTTTTT	CASSLFRDNTGELFF
TRBV4-3	TRBJ1-6	-	few	TGCGCCAGCAGCCAGGAATGGGCAGGGAGCTCACCCCTCCACTTT	CASSQEWAGSSPLHF
TRBV30	TRBJ1-2	-	few	TGTGCCTGGAACAGGGATGGGGATGGCTACACCTTC	CAWNRDGDGYTF
TRBV5-1	TRBJ2-7	TRBD1	few	TGCGCCAGCAGCCCTTCGACAGGGTTGAGCGAGCAGTACTTC	CASSPSTGLSEQYF
TRBV25-1	TRBJ2-5	-	-	TGTGCCAGCAGTGAAAATACGGGGGCGGAGACCCAGTACTTC	CASSENTGAETQYF
TRBV20-1	TRBJ1-2	-	-	TGCAGTGCTGGGCCCTCCTATGGCTACACCTTC	CSAGPSYGYTF
TRBV4-3	TRBJ1-1	-	few	TGCGCCAGCAGCCAAGACAGAAACTCCTTCTTGAACACTGAAGCTTTCTTT	CASSQDRNSFLNTEAFF
TRBV11-2	TRBJ1-2	-	once	TGTGCCAGCAGCTTAGGATCTGCTTATGGCTACACCTTC	CASSLGSAYGYTF
TRBV7-2	TRBJ2-1	-	few	TGTGCCAGCAGCTGGGGCAGGGGCGCCTACAATGAGCAGTTCTTC	CASSWGRGAYNEQFF
TRBV27	TRBJ1-2	TRBD1	-	TGTGCCAGCAGTCAAACAGGGGGCGCAGGGGGCTACACCTTC	CASSQTGGAGGYTF